This T cell receptor (beta chain) was retrieved from a study of T cell responses to AZD1222 COVID-19 vaccine. Overall study results and limits: The sample set comprised mostly white British donors with more females, and clonal diversity was possibly underestimated.

Second-dose schedules of about 4 or about 12 weeks were combined. Concerning this clone: The antigen is unknown.

This table comes from immunoSEQ multiplex PCR, and its TCRdb copy is limited to in-frame clones, with some not included. This sample carries tens of thousands of clones, approximately 88% of them seen once, and the ten largest clones take 12%. This sample comprised peripheral blood, obtained 28 days after the second AZD1222 dose. The clonotype was recovered from an adult who received the AZD1222 COVID-19 vaccine.

The CDR3: CASREGTANSPLHF. The CDR3 nucleotides are TGTGCCAGCAGGGAAGGGACAGCAAATTCACCCCTCCACTTT. This chain connects TRBV9 to TRBJ1-6; 7 nucleotides match TRBD1. The V gene end was trimmed by 5 bases and the J gene end by 7 bases; junction bases not matched to a gene: 6. The CDR3 extends over 14 amino acids. In germline, CDR1 is SGDLS, CDR2 YYNGEE.